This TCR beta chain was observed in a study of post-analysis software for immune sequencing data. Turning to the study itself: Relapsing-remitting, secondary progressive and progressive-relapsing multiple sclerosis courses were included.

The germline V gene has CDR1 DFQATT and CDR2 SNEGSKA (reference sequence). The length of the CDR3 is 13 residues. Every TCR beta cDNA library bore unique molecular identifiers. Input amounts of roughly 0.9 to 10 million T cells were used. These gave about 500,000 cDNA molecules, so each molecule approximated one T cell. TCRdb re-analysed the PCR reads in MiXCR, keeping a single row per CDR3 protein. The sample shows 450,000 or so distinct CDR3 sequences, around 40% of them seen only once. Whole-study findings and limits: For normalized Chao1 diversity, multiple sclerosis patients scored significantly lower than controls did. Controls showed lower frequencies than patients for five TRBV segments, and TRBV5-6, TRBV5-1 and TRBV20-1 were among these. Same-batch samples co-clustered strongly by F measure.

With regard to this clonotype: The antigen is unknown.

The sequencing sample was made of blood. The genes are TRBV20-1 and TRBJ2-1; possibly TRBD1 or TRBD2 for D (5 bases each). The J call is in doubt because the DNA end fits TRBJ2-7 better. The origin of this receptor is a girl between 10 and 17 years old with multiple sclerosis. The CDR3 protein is CSASGPLYNEQYF. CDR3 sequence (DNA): TGCAGTGCCTCGGGACCCCTATACAATGAGCAGTACTTC.